The rows below give T cell receptor beta chains drawn from one sample of a study of OX40 agonist ivuxolimab in advanced cancers. Clones were read by immunoSEQ multiplex PCR, and TCRdb kept only the in-frame ones, dropping some. The profile shows about 79,000 clones, around 90% of them singletons. The material was CD4+ or CD8+ T cells sorted from blood, obtained in a trial of the OX40 agonist ivuxolimab. The receptors shown here come from an adult with an advanced solid tumor such as melanoma, head and neck, liver or kidney cancer. Both conserved end residues are part of each CDR3. Each record gives: J gene, V gene, CDR3 protein.

j_call: TRBJ1-5
v_call: TRBV6-1
cdr3_aa: CASSGGVGQPQHF

j_call: TRBJ2-3
v_call: TRBV10-3
cdr3_aa: CAISESWTSGGSTDTQYF

j_call: TRBJ2-5
v_call: TRBV13
cdr3_aa: CASSEGSAKTQYF

j_call: TRBJ2-5
v_call: TRBV4-1
cdr3_aa: CASSQVGGGAEETQYF

j_call: TRBJ2-3
v_call: TRBV9
cdr3_aa: CASSQYSGDTQYF

j_call: TRBJ2-3
v_call: TRBV15
cdr3_aa: CAASRTSGGPSTDTQYF

j_call: TRBJ1-2
v_call: TRBV19
cdr3_aa: CASSETGFFGYTF

j_call: TRBJ1-1
v_call: TRBV11-2
cdr3_aa: CASSRGPLMNTEAFF

j_call: TRBJ2-7
v_call: TRBV10-3
cdr3_aa: CAISESWGDSSYEQYF

j_call: TRBJ2-5
v_call: TRBV19
cdr3_aa: CASSIGGQETQYF

j_call: TRBJ2-1
v_call: TRBV15
cdr3_aa: CATSQSVYNEQFF

j_call: TRBJ2-7
v_call: TRBV9
cdr3_aa: CASSAGGGEQYF

j_call: TRBJ2-3
v_call: TRBV13
cdr3_aa: CASSLAVAGGDTQYF

j_call: TRBJ2-7
v_call: TRBV13
cdr3_aa: CASSSFRQGDGYEQYF

j_call: TRBJ1-2
v_call: TRBV5-4
cdr3_aa: CASSLGGIDRIGYGYTF

j_call: TRBJ2-2
v_call: TRBV6-5
cdr3_aa: CASSGTGAGELFF

j_call: TRBJ1-5
v_call: TRBV10-3
cdr3_aa: CAISDGPDPYYSNQPQHF

j_call: TRBJ1-2
v_call: TRBV9
cdr3_aa: CASSIPGQGVNYGYTF

j_call: TRBJ2-1
v_call: TRBV19
cdr3_aa: CASSVSAYNEQFF

j_call: TRBJ2-3
v_call: TRBV4-3
cdr3_aa: CASSPGIGTGHTDTQYF

j_call: TRBJ1-3
v_call: TRBV6-5
cdr3_aa: CASSLGSSGNTIYF

j_call: TRBJ1-5
v_call: TRBV19
cdr3_aa: CASLILDRDNQPQHF

j_call: TRBJ2-5
v_call: TRBV5-5
cdr3_aa: CASSLGAAGETQYF

j_call: TRBJ2-3
v_call: TRBV19
cdr3_aa: CARPGGTDTQYF

j_call: TRBJ1-5
v_call: TRBV27
cdr3_aa: CASSQGSQPQHF

j_call: TRBJ2-4
v_call: TRBV5-1
cdr3_aa: CASSLYSGDYKNIQYF

j_call: TRBJ1-6
v_call: TRBV19
cdr3_aa: CASSIQGSYNSPLHF

j_call: TRBJ2-3
v_call: TRBV12-5
cdr3_aa: CASGLVPHALGGASTDTQYF

j_call: TRBJ1-1
v_call: TRBV29-1
cdr3_aa: CSVDDSLNTEAFF

j_call: TRBJ1-5
v_call: TRBV5-6
cdr3_aa: CASSLGGGEPQHF

j_call: TRBJ2-2
v_call: TRBV5-4
cdr3_aa: CASSLKAGAPTFSRELFF

j_call: TRBJ1-5
v_call: TRBV7-9
cdr3_aa: CASSLGGQPQHF

j_call: TRBJ2-1
v_call: TRBV29-1
cdr3_aa: CSVEWARTSSYNEQFF

j_call: TRBJ2-2
v_call: TRBV7-9
cdr3_aa: CASSSSTRELFF

j_call: TRBJ2-7
v_call: TRBV27
cdr3_aa: CASRITRVHEQYF

j_call: TRBJ2-3
v_call: TRBV9
cdr3_aa: CASSVPEFTDTQYF

j_call: TRBJ1-1
v_call: TRBV5-1
cdr3_aa: CASSSQGNTEAFF

j_call: TRBJ2-1
v_call: TRBV27
cdr3_aa: CASSFSGNEQFF

j_call: TRBJ1-4
v_call: TRBV7-6
cdr3_aa: CASSPEGPTNEKLFF

j_call: TRBJ1-2
v_call: TRBV25-1
cdr3_aa: CASSESANGYTF

j_call: TRBJ1-1
v_call: TRBV6-5
cdr3_aa: CATSVGPGATEAFF

j_call: TRBJ2-1
v_call: TRBV19
cdr3_aa: CASRRGLYNEQFF

j_call: TRBJ2-3
v_call: TRBV13
cdr3_aa: CASSFPSGGPPITDTQYF

j_call: TRBJ1-4
v_call: TRBV27
cdr3_aa: CASSLRGGEKLFF

j_call: TRBJ2-7
v_call: TRBV5-1
cdr3_aa: CASSHGQSYEQYF

j_call: TRBJ2-7
v_call: TRBV13
cdr3_aa: CASSSGTSDSYEQYF

j_call: TRBJ2-7
v_call: TRBV6-1
cdr3_aa: CATDSAGFPYEQYF

j_call: TRBJ2-5
v_call: TRBV21-1
cdr3_aa: CASSKGWDRAQETQYF

j_call: TRBJ2-2
v_call: TRBV2
cdr3_aa: CAGETGRGTGELFF